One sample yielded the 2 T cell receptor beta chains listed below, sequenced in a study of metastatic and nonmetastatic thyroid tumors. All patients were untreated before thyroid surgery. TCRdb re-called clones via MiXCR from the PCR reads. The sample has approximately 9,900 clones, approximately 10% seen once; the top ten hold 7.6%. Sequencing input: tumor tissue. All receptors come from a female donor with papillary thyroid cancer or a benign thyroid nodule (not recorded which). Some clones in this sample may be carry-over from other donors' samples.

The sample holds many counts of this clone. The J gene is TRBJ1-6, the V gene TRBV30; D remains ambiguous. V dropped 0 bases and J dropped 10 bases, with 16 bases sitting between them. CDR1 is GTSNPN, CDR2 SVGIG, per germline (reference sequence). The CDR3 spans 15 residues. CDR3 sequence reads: CAWSVSAGSRSPLHF. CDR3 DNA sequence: TGTGCCTGGAGTGTATCTGCGGGGTCCCGCTCACCCCTCCACTTT.

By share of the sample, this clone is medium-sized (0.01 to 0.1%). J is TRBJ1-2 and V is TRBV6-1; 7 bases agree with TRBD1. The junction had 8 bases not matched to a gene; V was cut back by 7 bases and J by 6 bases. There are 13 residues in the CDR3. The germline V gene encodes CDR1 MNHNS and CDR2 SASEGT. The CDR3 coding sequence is TGTGCCAGCAAGAAGAGGGGGACAGATGGCTACACCTTC. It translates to CASKKRGTDGYTF.